This T cell receptor beta chain was sequenced during a study of regulatory T cells in long-lasting Graves disease. This clonotype showed up just a few times. The target antigen is unknown. Time point described: newly diagnosed GD, antithyroid drugs for less than 3 months. Construction of the TCR library relied on RNA isolated from PBMCs. The germline gives CDR1 MDHEN, CDR2 SYDVKM. V gave up 6 bases and J gave up 4 bases; unmatched junction bases: 7. The CDR3 totals 17 residues. Building of the TCR beta libraries involved iRepertoire HTBI primers and Arm-PCR of CDR3 regions. TCRdb independently ran MiXCR on the multiplex PCR reads; one entry per CDR3 protein. The data contain 400,000 to 500,000 distinct CDR3 sequences, about 15% of them singletons. Regarding the study as a whole: Thyroid tissue was not studied; only peripheral blood was. Persistent Graves' patients showed a TCR diversity that was lower than that of newly diagnosed ones. Only a small sample size was used, which may have cut accuracy.

A further study also used this sample, focusing on T cells in Graves' hyperthyroidism and ophthalmopathy.

The J gene is TRBJ2-6, the V gene TRBV28; TRBD1 aligns across 12 bases. This receptor was obtained from a woman aged 25-40 years with Graves disease. Sample: peripheral blood mononuclear cells (PBMCs), taken at new diagnosis, from a patient treated with antithyroid drugs. The CDR3 coding sequence is TGTGCCAGCAGGTGGGGACAGGGGGCGCGGGGGGCCAACGTCCTGACTTTC. Translation gives CASRWGQGARGANVLTF.